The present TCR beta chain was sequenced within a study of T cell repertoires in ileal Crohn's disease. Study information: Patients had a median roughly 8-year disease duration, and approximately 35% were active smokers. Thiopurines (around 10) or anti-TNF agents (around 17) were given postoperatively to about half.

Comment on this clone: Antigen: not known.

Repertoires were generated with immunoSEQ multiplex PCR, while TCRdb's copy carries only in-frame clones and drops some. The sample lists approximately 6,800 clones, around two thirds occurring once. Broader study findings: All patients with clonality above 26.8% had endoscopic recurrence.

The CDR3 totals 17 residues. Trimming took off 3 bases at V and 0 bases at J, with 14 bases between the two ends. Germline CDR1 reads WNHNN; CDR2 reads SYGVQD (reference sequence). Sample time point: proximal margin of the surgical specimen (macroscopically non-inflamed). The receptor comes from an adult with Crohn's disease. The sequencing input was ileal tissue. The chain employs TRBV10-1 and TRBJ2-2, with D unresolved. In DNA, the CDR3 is TGCGCCAGCAGTGAAGCCTCCCGGATACCGAACACCGGGGAGCTGTTTTTT. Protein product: CASSEASRIPNTGELFF.